This paragraph reports one TCR beta chain. Sequenced by immunoSEQ multiplex PCR; TCRdb stores in-frame clones only, minus some. The table has some 2,500,000 clones, less than 95% seen once. These data belong to a study of shared clonotypes between healthy human individuals. This sequence originates from a man aged 18 to 29 in good health. Some clones in this sample may be carry-over from other donors' samples. The sequencing input was naive CD4+ T cells from PBMCs. Subset given: CD45RA+ positively selected.

The CDR3 DNA sequence: TGTGCCAGCAGAAGGACAGGGGATTCTGGAAACACCATATATTTT. It yields the protein CASRRTGDSGNTIYF. The chain carries TRBV7-8 and TRBJ1-3; 9 bases fit TRBD1. The junction had 4 bases not matched to a gene; V was cut back by 6 bases and J by 1 base. Germline lookup yields CDR1 SGHVS and CDR2 FQNEAQ. CDR3 length equals 15 residues. Full variable domain (missing parts from reference TRBV7-8 and TRBJ1-3): GAGVSQSPRYKVAKRGQDVALRCDPISGHVSLFWYQQALGQGPEFLTYFQNEAQLDKSGLPSDRFFAERPEGSVSTLKIQRTQQEDSAVYLCASRRTGDSGNTIYFGEGSWLTVV.